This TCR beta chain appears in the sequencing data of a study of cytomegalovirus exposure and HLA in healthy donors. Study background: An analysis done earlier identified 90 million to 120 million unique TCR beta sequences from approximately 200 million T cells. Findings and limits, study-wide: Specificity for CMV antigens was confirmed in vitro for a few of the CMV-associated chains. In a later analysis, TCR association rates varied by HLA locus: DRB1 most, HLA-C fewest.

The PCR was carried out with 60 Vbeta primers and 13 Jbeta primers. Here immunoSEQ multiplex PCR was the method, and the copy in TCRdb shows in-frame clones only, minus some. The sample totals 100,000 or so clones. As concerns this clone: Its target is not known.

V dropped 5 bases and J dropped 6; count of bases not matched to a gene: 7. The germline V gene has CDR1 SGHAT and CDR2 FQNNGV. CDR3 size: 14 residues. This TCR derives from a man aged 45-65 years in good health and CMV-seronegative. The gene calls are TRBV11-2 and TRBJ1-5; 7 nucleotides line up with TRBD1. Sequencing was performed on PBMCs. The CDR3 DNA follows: TGTGCCAGCAGCAGTGAGGGGGCCGGTCAGCCCCAGCATTTT. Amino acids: CASSSEGAGQPQHF.